This entry lists 27 T cell receptor beta chains sequenced from one sample in a study of T cell clonality in common variable immunodeficiency. Only in-frame clones appear in the TCRdb table, and some are missing; sequencing was by immunoSEQ multiplex PCR. Observed in the sample are tens of thousands of clones, none of them singletons. Sequencing was performed on peripheral blood mononuclear cells. The receptors stem from a person aged 18 to 75 in good health.

This clone was seen ten or more times. The read is 3 residues too short to cover the CDR3 end, so that end is filled in from the germline J gene. The chain has TRBV2 and TRBJ2-1, with a tentative D call TRBD1 (6 bases). The V and J ends lost 7 bases and 0 bases respectively, with 10 bases between them. Germline lookup yields CDR1 SNHLY and CDR2 FYNNEI. The CDR3 runs to 14 residues. Partial CDR3 DNA: TGTGCCAGCACCCCGGACAGCTCCTACAATGAG. Its translation: CASTPDSSYNE. The full CDR3 reads CASTPDSSYNEQFF. Full variable domain (rest looked up from reference TRBV2 and TRBJ2-1): EPEVTQTPSHQVTQMGQEVILRCVPISNHLYFYWYRQILGQKVEFLVSFYNNEISEKSEIFDDQFSVERPDGSNFTLKIRSTKLEDSAMYFCASTPDSSYNEQFFGPGTRLTVL.

Many counts were recorded for this clone. The sequence runs out 3 residues before the end of the CDR3; the remainder is reconstructed from the germline J gene. The chain recombines TRBV20-1 with TRBJ1-2; no firm D call. The CDR3 consists of 9 residues. From germline, CDR1 is DFQATT and CDR2 SNEGSKA (reference sequence). The part of the CDR3 DNA that was read is TGCAGTGCTAGTTATTAT. Encoded protein: CSASYY. In full, the CDR3 is CSASYYYTF.

This clone is labeled as medium-sized (0.01 to 0.1%). The observed sequence ends 3 residues before the CDR3 terminus, with the missing tail filled in from the germline J gene. V and J are TRBV30 and TRBJ2-4, with D maybe TRBD1 (5 bases). Trimming took 2 bases from V and 0 from J, leaving 8 bases between them. The CDR3 is 14 residues long. CDR1 and CDR2 (germline): GTSNPN, SVGIG (reference sequence). CDR3 DNA, as far as it was read: TGTGCCTGGAGTCCAGGGATAGCCAAAAACATT. Amino acid sequence: CAWSPGIAKNI. The CDR3 in full is CAWSPGIAKNIQYF.

This clone occurred many times. The read comes to an end 3 residues before the CDR3 does, leaving the germline J gene to fill in the end. The genes are TRBV12-3 or TRBV12-4 and TRBJ2-2; tentatively, D is TRBD1 (5 bases). The CDR3 has 12 residues. V was cut by 5 bases and J by 4 bases, with 5 bases left in between. Incomplete CDR3 DNA: TGTGCCAGCAGTCAGGGCACCGGGGAG. It yields the protein CASSQGTGE. From start to end, the CDR3 is CASSQGTGELFF.

This clone was picked up many times. The read finishes 3 residues shy of the CDR3 end, and the germline J gene is used to complete it. V is TRBV19 and J is TRBJ2-7; 8 bases match TRBD1. Unmatched junction bases numbered 7, after V lost 8 bases and J lost 1 base. Germline values: CDR1 LNHDA, CDR2 SQIVND (reference sequence). The CDR3 loop spans 14 amino acids. The CDR3 is CASAVRTGSYEQYF. The covered CDR3 bases are TGTGCCAGTGCAGTAAGGACAGGGTCCTACGAG.

This clone was seen at least ten times. The read ends 3 residues early relative to the CDR3; the germline J gene fills the gap. This chain joins TRBV28 and TRBJ1-2, with D possibly being TRBD1 (5 bases). The V end was cut by 4 bases, the J end by 4 bases, with 7 bases between. There are 12 residues in the CDR3. In germline, CDR1 is MDHEN, CDR2 SYDVKM. The CDR3 reads CASSSQAYGYTF. CDR3 bases read: TGTGCCAGCAGTTCACAGGCCTATGGC.

About this clone itself: The CDR3 extends 3 residues past the end of the read, so its final part is completed from the germline J gene. This chain uses TRBV7-9 with TRBJ1-1; TRBD1 might be the D (6 bases). This CDR3 comprises 14 residues. Germline V gene sequence: CDR1 SEHNR, CDR2 FQNEAQ (reference sequence). Trimming left V 5 bases short and J 4 bases short, with 14 bases between. Here the CDR3 reads CASSPETGFTEAFF. CDR3 bases read: TGTGCCAGCAGCCCAGAGACAGGATTCACTGAA.

At least ten counts were recorded for this clone. The read ends 3 residues before the CDR3 terminus; that terminus is restored from the germline J gene. The V and J genes are TRBV29-1 and TRBJ1-2; the D is unclear. This CDR3 region has 12 residues. V lost 2 bases and J lost 4, with 8 bases in between. Looked up from germline, CDR1 is SQVTM and CDR2 is ANQGSEA. The CDR3 sequence: CSVERRRYGYTF. The covered CDR3 bases are TGCAGCGTTGAACGGCGGCGCTATGGC.

This clone was observed many times. The read ends 3 residues early relative to the CDR3; the germline J gene fills the gap. The J gene is TRBJ2-3, the V gene TRBV7-3; TRBD2 might be the D (5 bases). The CDR3 loop spans 14 amino acids. The germline V gene has CDR1 SGHTA and CDR2 FQGTGA. The V end was cut by 5 bases, the J end by 4 bases, with 13 bases between. CDR3: CASSPRAAADTQYF. CDR3 bases read: TGTGCCAGCAGCCCCCGGGCAGCGGCAGATACG. Full variable domain (rest looked up from reference TRBV7-3 and TRBJ2-3): GAGVSQTPSNKVTEKGKYVELRCDPISGHTALYWYRQSLGQGPEFLIYFQGTGAADDSGLPNDRFFAVRPEGSVSTLKIQRTERGDSAVYLCASSPRAAADTQYFGPGTRLTVL.

Worth noting for this clone: The read ends 3 residues before the CDR3 terminus; that terminus is restored from the germline J gene. The chain combines TRBV18 with TRBJ1-2; D is ambiguous. Germline lookup yields CDR1 KGHSH and CDR2 LQKENI. CDR3 length: 16 amino acids. CDR3 bases read: TGTGCCAGCTCACCACCGTTATCGCCGAACACAGATACC. Residues: CASSPPLSPNTDT. The full-length CDR3 reads as CASSPPLSPNTDTYTF.

This clone has only a few counts. The read ends 3 residues before the CDR3 terminus; that terminus is restored from the germline J gene. The J gene is TRBJ2-3, the V gene TRBV7-7, with D perhaps TRBD2 (6 bases). The length of the CDR3 is 15 residues. Germline CDR1 and CDR2: SSHAT and FNYEAQ (reference sequence). The part of the CDR3 DNA that was read is TGTGCCAGCAGCTTAGCAGGGACTTCGCAAGAGACG. Its protein is CASSLAGTSQET. In full, the CDR3 reads CASSLAGTSQETQYF.

This clone was detected ten times or more. The DNA ends 3 residues before the CDR3 does, and the rest of the CDR3 is filled in from the germline J gene. The chain recombines TRBV6-1 with TRBJ2-1; TRBD2 agrees at 9 bases. Losses at the gene ends were 2 bases for V and 4 bases for J; bases not matched to a gene: 3. The germline CDR1 and CDR2 sequences are MNHNS and SASEGT. The CDR3 length is 15 residues. CDR3 DNA (partial): TGTGCCAGCAGTGAATTTGCGGGAGGGTACAATGAG. It encodes CASSEFAGGYNE. The CDR3 as a whole reads CASSEFAGGYNEQFF.

Details on this clone: The CDR3 end is not reached by the read, which stops 3 residues before it; the germline J gene fills it in. The V and J genes are TRBV5-3 and TRBJ2-1, with 7 nucleotides matching TRBD2. TRBV5-3 is labeled an ORF, and its function is uncertain. The CDR3 is 13 residues long. J gave up 4 bases and V 8 bases, and 6 bases lay outside the gene matches. CDR3 sequence: CASRGDAYNEQFF. The part of the CDR3 DNA that was read is TGTGCCAGCCGGGGGGACGCTTACAATGAG.

This clone was counted at least ten times. The sequenced fragment ends 3 residues before the CDR3 boundary, so the rest is inferred from the germline J gene. J is TRBJ1-4 and V is TRBV29-1; TRBD1 might be the D (5 bases). This CDR3 is built from 13 residues. Germline V CDR1 and CDR2: SQVTM, ANQGSEA. The ends were cut back, 7 bases at V and 3 bases at J, with 12 bases in the middle. The chain's CDR3 is CSGGGGANEKLFF. Incomplete CDR3 DNA: TGCAGCGGCGGGGGGGGAGCTAATGAAAAA. Filled out from reference TRBV29-1 and TRBJ1-4, the complete variable domain reads SAVISQKPSRDICQRGTSLTIQCQVDSQVTMMFWYRQQPGQSLTLIATANQGSEATYESGFVIDKFPISRPNLTFSTLTVSNMSPEDSSIYLCSGGGGANEKLFFGSGTQLSVL.

Remarks on this clone: The observed sequence ends 3 residues before the CDR3 terminus, with the missing tail filled in from the germline J gene. The chain uses TRBV5-6 and TRBJ1-4; 10 bases map to TRBD1. The V segment lost 4 bases and the J segment 6 bases; nucleotides outside the gene matches: 6. Germline V CDR1 and CDR2: SGHDT, YYEEEE. This CDR3 comprises 15 residues. The sequenced CDR3 bases are TGTGCCAGCAGCCCTGCCGGGACAGGGGATGAAAAA. Its translation is CASSPAGTGDEK. The entire CDR3 is CASSPAGTGDEKLFF.

This clone was detected many times. The read ends 3 residues early relative to the CDR3; the germline J gene fills the gap. The chain uses TRBV7-2 and TRBJ1-1; D gene ambiguous. Trimming took 7 bases from V and 0 from J, leaving 9 bases between them. Germline CDR1 SGHTA, CDR2 FQGNSA. This CDR3 has 13 amino acids. The CDR3 loop reads CASKTFMNTEAFF. The CDR3 DNA, read in part, is TGTGCCAGCAAGACTTTTATGAACACTGAA. The full variable domain, its missing parts supplied by reference TRBV7-2 and TRBJ1-1, is GAGVSQSPSNKVTEKGKDVELRCDPISGHTALYWYRQSLGQGLEFLIYFQGNSAPDKSGLPSDRFSAERTGGSVSTLTIQRTQQEDSAVYLCASKTFMNTEAFFGQGTRLTVV.

The CDR3 loop reads CASSLRGRGGNQPQYF. Partial CDR3 DNA: TGTGCCAGCAGCCTCAGGGGGCGCGGGGGCAATCAGCCG. The gene calls are TRBV7-8 and TRBJ2-3; a weak D match, TRBD1 (8 bases). The read is 3 residues too short to cover the CDR3 end, so that end is filled in from the germline J gene. This CDR3 has 16 amino acids. Per the germline V gene, CDR1 is SGHVS and CDR2 is FQNEAQ.

This clone was counted at least ten times. Read sequence stops 3 residues before the CDR3 end, and the germline J gene provides the missing end. This chain links TRBV2 with TRBJ2-2; no reliable D call. Per germline, CDR1 SNHLY and CDR2 FYNNEI. V was trimmed by 5 bases and J by 5 bases, leaving 18 bases between them. The CDR3 consists of 16 residues. The DNA read from the CDR3 is TGTGCCAGCAGTCCCTGGGCAGTACTTGGGACCGGGGAG. Its translation: CASSPWAVLGTGE. The complete CDR3 protein is CASSPWAVLGTGELFF.

This clone occurred many times. From the germline J gene comes the end of the CDR3, since the read stops 3 residues before it. The chain uses TRBV4-2 and TRBJ1-4; 8 bases align to TRBD1. Per the germline V gene, CDR1 is LGHNA and CDR2 is YNFKEQ. J was trimmed by 5 bases and V by 3 bases; bases with no gene match: 5. The CDR3 spans 15 residues. The CDR3 here is CASSHGDRRNEKLFF. The part of the CDR3 DNA that was read is TGTGCCAGCAGCCACGGGGACAGGAGGAATGAAAAA.

This clone came up many times. One junction end disagrees with the germline gene, perhaps due to a read error. The read ends 3 residues before the CDR3 terminus; that terminus is restored from the germline J gene. The chain has TRBV7-7 and TRBJ1-1, with TRBD1 matching over 7 bases. Germline lookup yields CDR1 SSHAT and CDR2 FNYEAQ (reference sequence). The CDR3 runs 13 residues. Incomplete CDR3 DNA: TGTGCCAGCAGTTTAGACAGGGACACTGAA. This sequence encodes CASSLDRDTE. The full CDR3 protein reads CASSLDRDTEAFF.

The sample holds a few counts of this clone. The DNA ends 3 residues before the CDR3 does, and the rest of the CDR3 is filled in from the germline J gene. The J gene is TRBJ1-1, the V gene TRBV7-9; no firm D call. This CDR3 comprises 14 residues. CDR1 SEHNR and CDR2 FQNEAQ come from the germline V gene (reference sequence). The sequenced part of the CDR3 DNA is TGTGCCAGCAGCTTAGGAACTACCCCCTACGAG. This gives the protein CASSLGTTPYE. The full CDR3 protein reads CASSLGTTPYEAFF.

This clone occurred many times. The CDR3 end lies 3 residues beyond the end of the read and is filled in from the germline J gene. This chain connects TRBV30 to TRBJ2-5; 13 nucleotides align to TRBD2. Germline V gene data show CDR1 as GTSNPN and CDR2 as SVGIG (reference sequence). V dropped 5 bases and J dropped 7; count of bases not matched to a gene: 4. The CDR3 covers 13 residues. The sequenced part of the CDR3 DNA is TGTGCCTGGGGGACTAGCGGGACGGCGACC. As protein: CAWGTSGTAT. The complete CDR3 sequence is CAWGTSGTATQYF.

This clone showed up many times. The CDR3 goes on 3 residues after the read ends, and that part is filled in from the germline J gene. The chain has TRBV7-3 and TRBJ2-1, with a weak D call TRBD1 (6 bases). Germline V gives CDR1 SGHTA, CDR2 FQGTGA. The CDR3 has 12 amino acids. The V end lost 5 bases, the J end lost 9 bases, and 11 bases lay between the germline ends. CDR3 bases read: TGTGCCAGCAGCGTCAGGGGTAGTGAG. Translating gives CASSVRGSE. The whole CDR3 region reads CASSVRGSEQFF.

This clone was seen ten or more times. The read terminates 3 residues ahead of where the CDR3 ends, so the germline J gene completes it. This sequence joins TRBV2 and TRBJ1-1; 7 bases are a match to TRBD1. The trim removed 7 bases at V and 1 base at J, leaving 9 bases unmatched. The CDR3 extends over 15 amino acids. The germline gives CDR1 SNHLY, CDR2 FYNNEI. The CDR3 here is CASMGGGTANTEAFF. CDR3 DNA, as far as it was read: TGTGCCAGCATGGGAGGAGGGACAGCGAACACTGAA.

This clone showed up many times. This CDR3 is CASSKTSGTREQYF. The CDR3 DNA, read in part, is TGTGCCAGCAGCAAGACTAGCGGGACTCGCGAG. This chain links TRBV7-9 with TRBJ2-7, with 11 bases matching TRBD2. The read ends 3 residues early relative to the CDR3; the germline J gene fills the gap. Germline trimming cut 5 bases from V and 6 bases from J; bases unmatched to any gene: 6. This CDR3 has 14 residues. CDR1 and CDR2 (germline): SEHNR, FQNEAQ (reference sequence). The full variable domain, with the rest looked up from reference TRBV7-9 and TRBJ2-7, is DTGVSQNPRHKITKRGQNVTFRCDPISEHNRLYWYRQTLGQGPEFLTYFQNEAQLEKSRLLSDRFSAERPKGSFSTLEIQRTEQGDSAMYLCASSKTSGTREQYFGPGTRLTVT.

This clone was found many times. Read coverage stops 3 residues before the CDR3 terminus; the germline J gene supplies the remainder. The V and J genes are TRBV7-6 and TRBJ2-1; 9 nucleotides match TRBD2. V lost 1 base and J lost 3; bases outside the gene matches: 1. CDR1 is SGHVS, CDR2 FNYEAQ, per germline. The CDR3 has 15 amino acids. The CDR3 here is CASSLDSGGYNEQFF. CDR3 bases read: TGTGCCAGCAGCTTAGATAGCGGGGGCTACAATGAG.

This clone was seen ten or more times. The DNA ends 3 residues before the CDR3 does, and the rest of the CDR3 is filled in from the germline J gene. The J gene is TRBJ2-6, the V gene TRBV15; TRBD2 might be the D (6 bases). V was cut by 0 bases and J by 2 bases, with 8 bases left in between. CDR3 length equals 16 residues. Germline V gives CDR1 LNHNV, CDR2 YYDKDF (reference sequence). The part of the CDR3 DNA that was read is TGTGCCACCAGCAGAGAGGGACTTACTGGGGCCAACGTC. This encodes CATSREGLTGANV. The full CDR3 protein reads CATSREGLTGANVLTF.